This T cell receptor beta chain was retrieved from a study of Graves' ophthalmopathy and Graves' hyperthyroidism. Amplifying from RNA transcripts, the study obtained TCR beta CDR3 regions. First-round RT-PCR with HTBI primers preceded a second-round multiplex PCR. TCRdb re-derived calls from the multiplex PCR reads in MiXCR, one entry per CDR3 protein. The sample holds about 500,000 distinct CDR3 sequences, approximately 35% seen once. The germline V gene encodes CDR1 DFQATT and CDR2 SNEGSKA (reference sequence). This CDR3 has 13 residues. Trimming took 8 bases from V and 0 from J, leaving 11 bases between them. The study recruited hyperthyroidism patients aged 18 to 65 who were newly diagnosed, under 2 months' duration. It was on clinical symptoms, serum thyroxine, TRAb, thyroid ultrasound and orbital computed tomography that diagnosis relied.

Sequencing was done on a sample of peripheral blood or thyroid tissue (not recorded which). The sequence was collected from an adult man with Graves' hyperthyroidism. The J gene is TRBJ1-3, the V gene TRBV20-1; D call uncertain. The CDR3 here is CSSRLSSGNTIYF. CDR3 sequence (DNA): TGCAGTTCCCGTTTGAGCTCTGGAAACACCATATATTTT.